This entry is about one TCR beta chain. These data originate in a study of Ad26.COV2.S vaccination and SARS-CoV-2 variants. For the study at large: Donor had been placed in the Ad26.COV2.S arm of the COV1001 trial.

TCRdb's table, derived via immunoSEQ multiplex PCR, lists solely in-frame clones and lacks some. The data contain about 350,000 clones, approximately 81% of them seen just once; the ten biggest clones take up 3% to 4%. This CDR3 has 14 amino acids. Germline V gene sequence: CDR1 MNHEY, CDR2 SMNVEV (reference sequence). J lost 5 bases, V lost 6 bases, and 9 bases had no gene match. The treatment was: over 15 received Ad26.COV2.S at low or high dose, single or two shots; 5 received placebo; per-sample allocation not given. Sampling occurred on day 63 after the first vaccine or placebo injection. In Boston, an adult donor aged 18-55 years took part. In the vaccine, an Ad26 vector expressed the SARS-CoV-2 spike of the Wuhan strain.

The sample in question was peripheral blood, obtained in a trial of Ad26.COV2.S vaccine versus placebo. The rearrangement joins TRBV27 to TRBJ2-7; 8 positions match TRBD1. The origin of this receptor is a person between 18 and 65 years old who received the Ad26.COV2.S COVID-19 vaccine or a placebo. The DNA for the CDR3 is TGTGCCAGCAGCTGGGACAGGTTAAACCACGAGCAGTACTTC. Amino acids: CASSWDRLNHEQYF.